The 2 T cell receptor beta chains below all came from one sample that was sequenced in a study of cytomegalovirus exposure and HLA in healthy donors (TCRdb year 2017). Library prep was done by the immunoSEQ multiplex PCR assay. A mixture of 60 forward primers for TCR Vbeta segments and 13 reverse primers for TCR Jbeta segments was used in the multiplex PCR. In TCRdb, the immuneACCESS table is reduced to in-frame sequences with V and J assigned. These tables do not hold every clone; where another copy was compared, an unresolved V gene accounts for under half, and the others remain unexplained. For this sample there are fewer than 200,000 clones; around 75% appear just once. The ten most abundant clones make up roughly 2.7% of the sample. Source material: PBMCs. The receptors were gathered from a female donor in good health and CMV-seronegative.

V is TRBV7-3 and J is TRBJ2-1; TRBD2 matches at 10 bases. Germline V gives CDR1 SGHTA, CDR2 FQGTGA. With 2 bases clipped from V and 5 bases from J, the junction kept 9 bases outside the gene matches. The CDR3 extends over 17 amino acids. The CDR3 sequence: CASSLSDGSGGHNEQFF. The CDR3 DNA is TGTGCCAGCAGCTTATCGGATGGTAGCGGGGGGCACAATGAGCAGTTCTTC.

The chain employs TRBV5-4 and TRBJ1-1; TRBD1 matches at 11 bases. Germline V gives CDR1 SGHNT, CDR2 YYREEE (reference sequence). The CDR3 loop spans 16 amino acids. V lost 7 bases and J lost 0; bases outside the gene matches: 8. The CDR3 reads CASGKGTGGVNTEAFF. CDR3 nucleotide sequence: TGTGCCAGCGGGAAAGGGACAGGGGGAGTGAACACTGAAGCTTTCTTT.